The entry below gives a single T cell receptor beta chain sequence along with its context. This sample is part of a study of blood T cell repertoires in COVID-19. Study-level information: Italy, Spain and the United States were the sources of the convalescent and acute COVID-19 samples.

Germline V CDR1 and CDR2: LNHDA, SQIVND (reference sequence). This CDR3 region has 12 residues. Trimming removed 7 bases from V and 4 bases from J, with 10 bases in between. Authors' methods: Cell counts per sample came from amplifying reference gene primers. The assay was immunoSEQ multiplex PCR, and TCRdb's table has in-frame clones only and misses some. V and J calls and clone size are copied from that table; D and trimming were computed from the DNA. There are roughly 180,000 clones in the sample; approximately 80% occur only once, and roughly 6.8% lies in the top ten. The sample comprised peripheral blood. This receptor was identified in a human donor in a cohort sampled during active COVID-19. This chain links TRBV19 with TRBJ1-2; D unclear. DNA for the CDR3: TGTGCCAGTACCCCGACGGGCTATGGCTACACCTTC. It encodes CASTPTGYGYTF. Drawing the rest from reference TRBV19 and TRBJ1-2, the complete variable domain is DGGITQSPKYLFRKEGQNVTLSCEQNLNHDAMYWYRQDPGQGLRLIYYSQIVNDFQKGDIAEGYSVSREKKESFPLTVTSAQKNPTAFYLCASTPTGYGYTFGSGTRLTVV.